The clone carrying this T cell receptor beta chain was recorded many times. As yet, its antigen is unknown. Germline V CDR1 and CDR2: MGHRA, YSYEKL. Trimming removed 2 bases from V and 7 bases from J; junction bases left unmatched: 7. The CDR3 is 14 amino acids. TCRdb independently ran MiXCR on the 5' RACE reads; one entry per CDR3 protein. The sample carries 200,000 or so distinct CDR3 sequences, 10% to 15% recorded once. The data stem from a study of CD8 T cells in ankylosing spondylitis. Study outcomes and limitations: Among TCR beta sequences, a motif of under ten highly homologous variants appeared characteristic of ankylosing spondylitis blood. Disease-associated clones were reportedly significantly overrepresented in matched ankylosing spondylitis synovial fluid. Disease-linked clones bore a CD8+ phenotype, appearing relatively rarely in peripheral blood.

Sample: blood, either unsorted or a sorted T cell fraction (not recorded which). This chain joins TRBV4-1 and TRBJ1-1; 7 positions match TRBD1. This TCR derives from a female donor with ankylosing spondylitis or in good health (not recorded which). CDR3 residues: CASSQPTGMDEAFF. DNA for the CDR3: TGCGCCAGCAGCCAACCGACAGGGATGGATGAAGCTTTCTTT.